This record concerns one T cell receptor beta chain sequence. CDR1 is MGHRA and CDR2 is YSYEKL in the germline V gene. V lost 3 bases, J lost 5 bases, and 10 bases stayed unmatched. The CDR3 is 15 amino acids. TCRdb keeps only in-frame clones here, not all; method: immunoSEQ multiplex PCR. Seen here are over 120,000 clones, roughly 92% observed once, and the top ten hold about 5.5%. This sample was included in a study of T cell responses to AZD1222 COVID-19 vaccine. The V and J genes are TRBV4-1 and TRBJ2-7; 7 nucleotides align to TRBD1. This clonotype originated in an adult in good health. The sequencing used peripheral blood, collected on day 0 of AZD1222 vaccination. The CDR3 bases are TGCGCCAGCAGCCAGGTTAGGGGGCTAAAAAACGAGCAGTACTTC. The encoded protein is CASSQVRGLKNEQYF.